This T cell receptor beta chain was captured by sequencing in a study of regulatory T cells in long-lasting Graves disease. Study as a whole: To qualify as persistent, Graves' disease required over 5 years of antithyroid drugs with positive TSH receptor antibodies. Study-wide results and caveats: Sample size was small, which may have lowered accuracy. Persistent disease preferred TRBV28, TRBJ1-2 and TRBJ2-5. Sharing of public clonotypes was greater in persistent patients (under 3,000) than in new patients (fewer than 1,000).

Comments on this clonotype: The antigen is undetermined.

Germline values: CDR1 LGHDT, CDR2 YNNKEL (reference sequence). The V and J ends lost 5 bases and 3 bases respectively, with 17 bases between them. CDR3 length: 15 amino acids. Library construction for TCR beta used iRepertoire HTBI primers and Arm-PCR of CDR3 regions. TCRdb analysed the multiplex PCR reads with MiXCR anew, one entry per CDR3 protein. The table records 300,000 to 500,000 distinct CDR3 sequences, less than 25% of them present only once. The time point denotes: persistent/refractory GD, antithyroid drugs over 5 years with positive TRAb. RNA extracted from PBMCs served as the sequencing template.

The specimen was peripheral blood mononuclear cells (PBMCs), collected when the disease was refractory, from a patient treated with antithyroid drugs. This clonotype was sampled from a female donor with Graves disease. This rearrangement joins TRBV3-1 to TRBJ2-7, with D possibly TRBD2 on 6 matching bases. CDR3: CASSGSQRAIYEQYF. The DNA for the CDR3 is TGTGCCAGCAGCGGGTCACAGCGGGCTATCTACGAGCAGTACTTC.